The TCR beta chain under discussion was sequenced for a study of blood T cell repertoires in COVID-19. In the study overall: Sources were T cells, B-cell-depleted T cells, or PBMCs; the material itself was cDNA or gDNA.

Trimming took 7 bases from V and 6 from J, leaving 22 bases between them. This CDR3 region has 15 residues. Germline-derived CDR1 and CDR2 are SGHAT and FQNNGV. Per the study methods: Counts of nucleated cells, estimated from reference gene primer amplification, were obtained. Only in-frame clones appear in the TCRdb table, and some are missing; sequencing was by immunoSEQ multiplex PCR. The D gene and trimming were derived from the DNA, and the V and J assignments and clone size from that table. The sample has about 320,000 clones; roughly 90% are singletons. Participant-reported clinical history was the basis for cohort assignment.

The source of this sequence is a man between 60 and 75 years old who had recovered from COVID-19. The gene calls are TRBV11-2 and TRBJ2-7, with D possibly being TRBD1 (7 bases). Sequencing was performed on PBMCs or T cells enriched from blood (not recorded which). The CDR3 sequence: CASTQVSQGGAEQYF. As DNA, the CDR3 is TGTGCCAGCACCCAGGTGTCCCAGGGGGGTGCCGAGCAGTACTTC.